This T cell receptor (beta chain) is drawn from a study of radiation and T cells in renal cell carcinoma. Specified treatment: treatment-naive control, cytoreductive nephrectomy. V lost 6 bases and J lost 6; bases outside the gene matches: 7. Germline-derived CDR1 and CDR2 are MNHEY and SVGAGI. CDR3 size: 14 residues. Sequencing was performed with immunoSEQ multiplex PCR; in TCRdb, only in-frame clones are kept and a portion is missing. The sample carries over 15,000 clones, 58% recorded once. Here the sequenced sample was tumor tissue, taken from a patient whose treatment was nephrectomy without radiotherapy. The TCR sequence derives from a man aged 35-49 years with renal cell carcinoma. The chain employs TRBV6-5 and TRBJ2-1; 8 bases fit TRBD2. CDR3 in DNA: TGTGCCAGCAGCCATATAGCGGGGCTCAATGAGCAGTTCTTC. Its translation is CASSHIAGLNEQFF.